The 30 T cell receptor beta chains below were found in one sample sequenced in a study of blood T cell repertoires in COVID-19. Some clones are missing from TCRdb's copy, which holds only in-frame ones; the method was immunoSEQ multiplex PCR. The table has over 110,000 clones, around 80% seen once. Sequencing used peripheral blood. The receptors stem from a man in his sixties with acute or convalescent COVID-19.

This chain uses TRBV6-5 with TRBJ1-5; TRBD1 is a possible D gene (5 bases). Trimming took off 6 bases at V and 6 bases at J, with 12 bases between the two ends. The CDR3 is 13 amino acids. Germline CDR1 and CDR2: MNHEY and SVGAGI. The CDR3 is CASRREQGQPQHF. In DNA, the CDR3 is TGTGCCAGCAGGCGGGAGCAGGGTCAGCCCCAGCATTTT.

This rearrangement joins TRBV30 to TRBJ1-1; D perhaps matches TRBD1 (6 bases). There are 15 residues in the CDR3. V was shortened by 1 base and J by 6 bases, with 18 bases between the two germline ends. The germline V gene has CDR1 GTSNPN and CDR2 SVGIG (reference sequence). CDR3: CAWSGPSGGYPEAFF. The CDR3 bases are TGTGCCTGGAGTGGCCCATCTGGGGGCTATCCTGAAGCTTTCTTT.

The chain combines TRBV2 with TRBJ1-1; no clear D. The CDR3 sequence is 13 residues long. CDR1 and CDR2 from the germline V gene are SNHLY and FYNNEI. V dropped 11 bases and J dropped 3 bases, with 16 bases sitting between them. CDR3 nucleotides: TGTGCCCTCCGAGGAGAGACTTACACTGAAGCTTTCTTT. Translating gives CALRGETYTEAFF. Looking up the rest from reference TRBV2 and TRBJ1-1 gives the full variable domain: EPEVTQTPSHQVTQMGQEVILRCVPISNHLYFYWYRQILGQKVEFLVSFYNNEISEKSEIFDDQFSVERPDGSNFTLKIRSTKLEDSAMYFCALRGETYTEAFFGQGTRLTVV.

This clone was counted only a few times. The chain recombines TRBV7-9 with TRBJ1-4; D may be TRBD1 (5 bases). V was pared by 5 bases and J by 7 bases, with 20 bases between. CDR3 length: 16 residues. Germline assignment: CDR1 SEHNR and CDR2 FQNEAQ (reference sequence). The CDR3 bases are TGTGCCAGCAGCATCGCCCTGGGGCACCTTGGTGAAAAACTGTTTTTT. Its protein is CASSIALGHLGEKLFF.

This chain connects TRBV2 to TRBJ1-3; D unclear. Trimming left V 4 bases short and J 2 bases short, with 9 bases between. The CDR3 extends over 14 amino acids. Per the germline V gene, CDR1 is SNHLY and CDR2 is FYNNEI. In nucleotides, the CDR3 is TGTGCCAGCAGTGGAACCAGGACTGGAAACACCATATATTTT. It yields the protein CASSGTRTGNTIYF.

This chain uses TRBV29-1 with TRBJ1-2, with a tentative D call TRBD1 (5 bases). Between the trimmed V and J ends, which lost 7 bases and 3 bases, there was a span of 15 bases. Germline CDR1 SQVTM, CDR2 ANQGSEA. This CDR3 region has 13 residues. CDR3 DNA: TGCAGCGCCGGGACCGGGGGTTACTATGGCTACACCTTC. As protein: CSAGTGGYYGYTF.

The chain recombines TRBV7-2 with TRBJ2-1; 10 bases are a match to TRBD2. Looked up from germline, CDR1 is SGHTA and CDR2 is FQGNSA. The CDR3 is made up of 16 amino acids. Trimming cost V 4 bases and J 7 bases; bases outside gene matches: 10. The CDR3 is CASSSPGGLANNEQFF. The CDR3 DNA sequence: TGTGCCAGCAGCTCCCCCGGGGGACTAGCGAATAATGAGCAGTTCTTC.

The chain employs TRBV5-1 and TRBJ1-1; D not certain. The CDR3 totals 14 residues. In germline, CDR1 is SGHRS, CDR2 YFSETQ. The germline V and J ends were trimmed by 0 bases and 1 base, with 7 bases remaining between them. CDR3 DNA: TGCGCCAGCAGCTTGGTTTACGGGAACACTGAAGCTTTCTTT. Amino acids: CASSLVYGNTEAFF.

This sequence joins TRBV4-3 and TRBJ1-1; 7 bases map to TRBD1. Germline V CDR1 and CDR2: LGHNA, YSLEER. V gave up 2 bases and J gave up 1 base; unmatched junction bases: 4. CDR3 length equals 15 residues. This chain's CDR3 is CASSQNRQGNTEAFF. CDR3 DNA sequence: TGCGCCAGCAGCCAAAATCGACAGGGGAACACTGAAGCTTTCTTT.

The CDR3, as DNA: TGTGCCAGCTCACCGTCGATCCGGGACAGGGAGGCTTTCTTT. Protein sequence: CASSPSIRDREAFF. The chain couples TRBV18 to TRBJ1-1; TRBD1 matches at 9 bases. Germline V CDR1 and CDR2: KGHSH, LQKENI. The CDR3 length is 14 residues. V shed 3 bases, J shed 11 bases, and the junction held 10 bases outside the gene matches.

The chain has TRBV5-5 and TRBJ2-2; TRBD1 matches at 9 bases. The CDR3 has 14 amino acids. J gave up 3 bases and V 7 bases, and 4 bases lay outside the gene matches. Germline CDR1 is SGHKS and CDR2 is YYEKEE (reference sequence). The CDR3, as DNA: TGTGCCAGCTCAGGACAGGGGTACACCGGGGAGCTGTTTTTT. This encodes CASSGQGYTGELFF. The complete variable domain, with remaining parts taken from reference TRBV5-5 and TRBJ2-2, reads DAGVTQSPTHLIKTRGQQVTLRCSPISGHKSVSWYQQVLGQGPQFIFQYYEKEERGRGNFPDRFSARQFPNYSSELNVNALLLGDSALYLCASSGQGYTGELFFGEGSRLTVL.

In its sample, this clone was seen a few times. The J gene is TRBJ1-6, the V gene TRBV9; a possible D gene is TRBD1 (5 bases). V lost 1 base to trimming and J lost 6 bases, with 14 bases between them. Germline loops: CDR1 SGDLS, CDR2 YYNGEE. The CDR3 contains 16 residues. CDR3 loop: CASSVNRGMGNSPLHF. DNA of the CDR3: TGTGCCAGCAGCGTAAATCGGGGGATGGGTAATTCACCCCTCCACTTT. The whole variable domain, remainder taken from reference TRBV9 and TRBJ1-6, is DSGVTQTPKHLITATGQRVTLRCSPRSGDLSVYWYQQSLDQGLQFLIQYYNGEERAKGNILERFSAQQFPDLHSELNLSSLELGDSALYFCASSVNRGMGNSPLHFGNGTRLTVT.

J is TRBJ2-1 and V is TRBV27, with 10 bases identical to TRBD2. The V gene end was trimmed by 6 bases and the J gene end by 0 bases; junction bases not matched to a gene: 11. Germline values: CDR1 MNHEY, CDR2 SMNVEV (reference sequence). This CDR3 comprises 18 residues. The CDR3 bases are TGTGCCAGCAGACCGACTAGCGGGCCTACGAGCTCCTACAATGAGCAGTTCTTC. Translated, it gives CASRPTSGPTSSYNEQFF.

Only a few counts were recorded for this clone. The genes are TRBV27 and TRBJ2-7, with 7 bases aligning to TRBD2. The CDR3 runs to 15 residues. The trim removed 3 bases at V and 7 bases at J, leaving 12 bases unmatched. CDR1 is MNHEY and CDR2 is SMNVEV in the germline V gene (reference sequence). The DNA for the CDR3 is TGTGCCAGCAGTTTCTCGGGAGGCCGTTCAGGGGAGCAGTACTTC. Protein sequence: CASSFSGGRSGEQYF.

This rearrangement joins TRBV5-1 to TRBJ2-7, with TRBD1 identical over 7 bases. CDR3 length: 13 amino acids. From germline, CDR1 is SGHRS and CDR2 YFSETQ. J gave up 4 bases and V 3 bases, and 4 bases lay outside the gene matches. DNA for the CDR3: TGCGCCAGCAGCTCCCTACAGGGGTACGAGCAGTACTTC. Its translation is CASSSLQGYEQYF.

V is TRBV19 and J is TRBJ1-1; TRBD1 matches 7 bases. CDR3 length equals 13 residues. The ends lost 6 bases at V and 5 bases at J; junction bases unmatched: 6. Per germline, CDR1 LNHDA and CDR2 SQIVND (reference sequence). CDR3 coding DNA: TGTGCCAGTAGCACTAAACAGGGGACTGAAGCTTTCTTT. Encoded protein: CASSTKQGTEAFF.

This clone has a handful of counts. The chain has TRBV29-1 and TRBJ2-2; a weak D match, TRBD1 (6 bases). Trimming stripped 5 bases from V and 8 bases from J, with 15 bases between. The CDR3 is 13 amino acids. CDR1 is SQVTM and CDR2 is ANQGSEA in the germline V gene. This CDR3 is CSVTKDRLGELFF. The CDR3 coding sequence is TGCAGCGTTACCAAGGACAGATTGGGGGAGCTGTTTTTT.

This sequence joins TRBV6-5 and TRBJ2-1; perhaps TRBD2 as D (6 bases). With 6 bases removed from V and 3 bases from J, the gap between germline ends came to 15 bases. CDR1 MNHEY and CDR2 SVGAGI come from the germline V gene. The CDR3 sequence is 15 residues long. As DNA, the CDR3 is TGTGCCAGCAGCCTTGCTAGCGCGAGCTACAATGAGCAGTTCTTC. Protein product: CASSLASASYNEQFF.

The chain combines TRBV27 with TRBJ1-1; 9 bases are a match to TRBD1. The length of the CDR3 is 14 residues. Per germline, CDR1 MNHEY and CDR2 SMNVEV (reference sequence). The J segment lost 6 bases and the V segment lost 5 bases, leaving 7 bases of the junction unmatched. This CDR3 is CASSRPGQGSEAFF. DNA of the CDR3: TGTGCCAGCAGTCGACCGGGACAGGGCTCTGAAGCTTTCTTT.

V gene TRBV6-5 combines with J gene TRBJ1-1; D is undetermined. From germline, CDR1 is MNHEY and CDR2 SVGAGI. Trimming cost V 5 bases and J 4 bases, with 11 bases left between them. The CDR3 is made up of 13 amino acids. The CDR3 coding sequence is TGTGCCAGCAGTCCCCGAGCGAGCACTGAAGCTTTCTTT. It yields the protein CASSPRASTEAFF.

J is TRBJ1-2 and V is TRBV29-1; TRBD1 matches at 8 bases. This CDR3 has 12 amino acids. Germline assignment: CDR1 SQVTM and CDR2 ANQGSEA. Germline trimming cut 4 bases from V and 8 bases from J; bases unmatched to any gene: 6. CDR3 in DNA: TGCAGCGTTGGCGCCCAGGGGGCCGGCTACACCTTC. As protein: CSVGAQGAGYTF.

This chain links TRBV7-9 with TRBJ2-2; D perhaps matches TRBD2 (6 bases). The germline CDR1 and CDR2 sequences are SEHNR and FQNEAQ (reference sequence). V lost 4 bases to trimming and J lost 8 bases, with 20 bases between them. The length of the CDR3 is 16 residues. CDR3 nucleotide sequence: TGTGCCAGCAGCTATGGGGCTAGCGAGATAACGGGGGAGCTGTTTTTT. This codes for CASSYGASEITGELFF.

The chain uses TRBV6-2 or TRBV6-3 and TRBJ2-6; unclear D gene. Germline V gene lookup returns CDR1 MNHEY and CDR2 SVGEGT. This CDR3 has 15 residues. V gave up 4 bases and J gave up 2 bases, with 9 bases separating them. For the CDR3, the DNA is TGTGCCAGCAGTTTAGTCGGAGCTGGGGCCAACGTCCTGACTTTC. Translated: CASSLVGAGANVLTF.

This clone is a singleton in its sample. The rearrangement uses TRBV5-1 and TRBJ1-3; D is ambiguous. Deletions cut 0 bases from V and 2 bases from J, with 9 bases between. The CDR3 is 15 amino acids. Germline CDR1 SGHRS, CDR2 YFSETQ. The CDR3 nucleotides are TGCGCCAGCAGCTTGGGACAAACCGCTGGAAACACCATATATTTT. Its translation: CASSLGQTAGNTIYF.

The chain is built from TRBV9 and TRBJ2-5; TRBD2 aligns across 16 bases. The CDR3 consists of 18 residues. Unmatched junction bases numbered 9, after V lost 2 bases and J lost 5 bases. In germline, CDR1 is SGDLS, CDR2 YYNGEE. The CDR3 sequence is CASSVGTSGRAGLETQYF. The CDR3 bases are TGTGCCAGCAGCGTGGGGACTAGCGGGAGGGCCGGGTTGGAGACCCAGTACTTC.

The rearrangement uses TRBV28 and TRBJ2-1, with TRBD2 as a possible D gene (6 bases). Looked up from germline, CDR1 is MDHEN and CDR2 is SYDVKM. CDR3 length equals 15 residues. V lost 5 bases to trimming and J lost 3 bases, with 14 bases between them. The CDR3 sequence is CASSERLGGYNEQFF. CDR3 sequence (DNA): TGTGCCAGCAGTGAGCGACTAGGAGGCTACAATGAGCAGTTCTTC.

CDR3 loop: CSVSDRGGGYTF. Here the CDR3 DNA reads TGCAGCGTCTCAGACAGAGGGGGTGGCTACACCTTC. The chain uses TRBV29-1 and TRBJ1-2; D may be TRBD1 (6 bases). Germline CDR1 and CDR2: SQVTM and ANQGSEA. The CDR3 is made up of 12 amino acids. V lost 6 bases and J 7 bases, leaving 15 bases between the germline ends. The full variable domain, with the rest looked up from reference TRBV29-1 and TRBJ1-2, is SAVISQKPSRDICQRGTSLTIQCQVDSQVTMMFWYRQQPGQSLTLIATANQGSEATYESGFVIDKFPISRPNLTFSTLTVSNMSPEDSSIYLCSVSDRGGGYTFGSGTRLTVV.

A few counts support this clone. The rearrangement joins TRBV3-1 (or the pseudogene TRBV3-2) to TRBJ1-1; TRBD1 might be the D (5 bases). The germline V gene encodes CDR1 LGHDT and CDR2 YNNKEL (reference sequence). Trimming removed 3 bases from V and 3 bases from J, with 11 bases in between. The CDR3 sequence is 14 residues long. The CDR3 spells CASSHGGADTEAFF. The CDR3 DNA reads as TGTGCCAGCAGCCACGGAGGGGCGGACACTGAAGCTTTCTTT.

This clone occurred a few times. The chain joins TRBV13 to TRBJ2-1; 7 bases agree with TRBD2. The trim removed 0 bases at V and 0 bases at J, leaving 2 bases unmatched. The germline V gene has CDR1 PRHDT and CDR2 FYEKMQ (reference sequence). The CDR3 consists of 16 residues. CDR3 DNA sequence: TGTGCCAGCAGCTTAGGGGGCGGGAGCTCCTACAATGAGCAGTTCTTC. This gives the protein CASSLGGGSSYNEQFF.

V usage is TRBV7-9 and J usage is TRBJ1-3, with a possible D match to TRBD1 (5 bases). Trimming stripped 5 bases from V and 0 bases from J, with 8 bases between. CDR1 is SEHNR and CDR2 is FQNEAQ in the germline V gene (reference sequence). The CDR3 has 14 amino acids. The CDR3 coding sequence is TGTGCCAGCAGCCCAGGGTACTCTGGAAACACCATATATTTT. It codes for CASSPGYSGNTIYF.